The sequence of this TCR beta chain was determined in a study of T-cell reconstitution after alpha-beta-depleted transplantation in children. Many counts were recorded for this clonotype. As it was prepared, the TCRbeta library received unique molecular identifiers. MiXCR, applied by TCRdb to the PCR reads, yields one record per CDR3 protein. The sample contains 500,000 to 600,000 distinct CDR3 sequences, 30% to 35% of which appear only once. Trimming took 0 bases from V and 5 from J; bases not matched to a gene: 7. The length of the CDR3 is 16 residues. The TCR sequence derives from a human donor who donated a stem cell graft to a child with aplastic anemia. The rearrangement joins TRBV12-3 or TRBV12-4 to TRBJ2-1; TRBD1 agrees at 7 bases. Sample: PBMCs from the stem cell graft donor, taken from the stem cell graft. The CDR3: CASSLASGTANNEQFF. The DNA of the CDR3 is TGTGCCAGCAGTTTAGCATCCGGGACAGCTAACAATGAGCAGTTCTTC.